This TCR beta chain was observed in a study of brain T cells in children with intractable seizures. Germline V gene sequence: CDR1 MNHEY, CDR2 SVGAGI. V was pared by 0 bases and J by 5 bases, with 5 bases between. This CDR3 has 13 residues. Assay used: immunoSEQ multiplex PCR; TCRdb lists only in-frame clones, some missing. This table holds 300,000 to 400,000 clones, over 90% found once. Indicated time point: blood from clinic visit 5 months post-surgery; TSC patient then seizure free. Here the sequenced sample was peripheral blood, taken less than 6 months after surgery. The origin of this receptor is a boy younger than two with tuberous sclerosis and intractable seizures. The chain joins TRBV6-5 to TRBJ2-1, with unresolved D. The CDR3 nucleotides are TGTGCCAGCAGTTACTCATCCGACAATGAGCAGTTCTTC. Its protein product is CASSYSSDNEQFF.